This TCR beta chain derives from a study of control samples from healthy donors and cancer patients (dated by TCRdb to about 2020). Of note for this clone: Its target antigen remains unknown. No base qualities exist here, and no much larger clone lies one base off it.

From a lookup of the germline V gene, CDR1 and CDR2 are SQVTM and ANQGSEA. The CDR3 sequence holds 13 residues, the cysteine and phenylalanine included. Solely the CDR3 DNA is kept, with 39 bases framed from the first base. V is clipped by 6 bases and J by 2 bases, and the sequence between their germline boundaries is 13 bases long. The method was the immunoSEQ multiplex PCR assay. TCRdb took this table from immuneACCESS and kept in-frame rearrangements with V and J called. Such tables lack part of the clones; where checked against another copy, unresolved V genes explain under half of the gap, and the rest is unexplained. For this sample the table gives more than 150,000 clones, of which more than 85% were detected only once. The leading ten clones occupy around 2.2% of the sample.

Here the chain combines TRBV29-1 and TRBJ1-1, and perhaps TRBD1 as D gene, on 5 matching bases. Sequencing used blood. The origin of this receptor is a man in his forties or fifties in good health. CDR3 protein: CSVQRGVNTEAFF. The DNA is TGCAGCGTGCAGAGGGGAGTAAACACTGAAGCTTTCTTT.